This entry lists 18 T cell receptor beta chains sequenced from one sample in a study of beta chain features in type 1 diabetes listed by TCRdb under 2018. The library was prepared using the immunoSEQ multiplex PCR assay. All of the isolated RNA was reverse transcribed with the High Capacity cDNA Reverse Transcription Kit, so expressed TCRB transcripts were sequenced. Held by TCRdb, this immuneACCESS table contains in-frame sequences only and omits some clones. Under half of the omission traces to an unresolved V gene where checked; the cause of the rest is unknown. The sample has under 800,000 clones on record, 15% to 18% of them singletons. The ten most abundant clones make up roughly 0.098% of the sample. Sequencing was carried out using naive CD4+ T cells from blood. Explained via the paper, the cell subset or site label denotes: true naive CD4+ T cells. These receptors were obtained from a man aged 18 to 35 in good health.

This clone was counted a few times. Other DNA sequences within the sample encode an identical CDR3. The V call is TRBV28, the J call TRBJ2-4; D is perhaps TRBD1 or TRBD2 (6 bases each). The ends were cut back, 3 bases at V and 0 bases at J, with 9 bases in the middle. The CDR3 has 15 residues. Germline CDR1 reads MDHEN; CDR2 reads SYDVKM. The CDR3 sequence: CASSFRGLAKNIQYF. The CDR3 DNA follows: TGTGCCAGCAGTTTCAGGGGACTAGCCAAAAACATTCAGTACTTC.

The chain carries TRBV6-5 and TRBJ2-2, with D unclear. The CDR3 is 12 amino acids. Per the germline V gene, CDR1 is MNHEY and CDR2 is SVGAGI. CDR3 sequence (DNA): TGTGCGGCCCGTAGAAACACCGGGGAGCTGTTTTTT. This translates into CAARRNTGELFF.

This clone has just a few counts. The rearrangement joins TRBV4-1 to TRBJ2-2, with 8 positions matching TRBD2. V gave up 0 bases and J gave up 5 bases; unmatched junction bases: 8. Per the germline V gene, CDR1 is MGHRA and CDR2 is YSYEKL. The CDR3 consists of 17 residues. CDR3 residues: CASSQEPAGVWTGELFF. Written as DNA, the CDR3 is TGCGCCAGCAGCCAAGAACCAGCGGGAGTGTGGACCGGGGAGCTGTTTTTT.

This clone was counted a few times. This chain uses TRBV2 with TRBJ2-1; D not resolved. The germline V gene has CDR1 SNHLY and CDR2 FYNNEI. CDR3 size: 15 residues. The V and J ends lost 6 bases and 4 bases respectively, with 16 bases between them. CDR3 loop: CASRPTSFRYNEQFF. The CDR3 DNA reads TGTGCCAGCAGACCCACTTCGTTTCGGTACAATGAGCAGTTCTTC.

This clone was seen more than once but under ten times. The J gene is TRBJ2-4, the V gene TRBV7-9, with TRBD1 matching over 9 bases. Germline V gene sequence: CDR1 SEHNR, CDR2 FQNEAQ (reference sequence). Losses at the gene ends were 3 bases for V and 3 bases for J; bases not matched to a gene: 6. The CDR3 contains 16 residues. The CDR3 DNA follows: TGTGCCAGCAGCTTCGAGGGACAGGGTATCAAAAACATTCAGTACTTC. This encodes CASSFEGQGIKNIQYF.

V gene TRBV5-1 combines with J gene TRBJ2-3; D is undetermined. The germline gives CDR1 SGHRS, CDR2 YFSETQ. Trimming took off 7 bases at V and 2 bases at J, with 11 bases between the two ends. The length of the CDR3 is 13 residues. Here the CDR3 DNA reads TGCGCCAGCCGAGACACATCCACAGATACGCAGTATTTT. Its protein product is CASRDTSTDTQYF. Full variable domain (outside the CDR3, taken from reference TRBV5-1 and TRBJ2-3): KAGVTQTPRYLIKTRGQQVTLSCSPISGHRSVSWYQQTPGQGLQFLFEYFSETQRNKGNFPGRFSGRQFSNSRSEMNVSTLELGDSALYLCASRDTSTDTQYFGPGTRLTVL.

This rearrangement joins TRBV7-2 to TRBJ2-2, with 8 bases fitting TRBD2. Germline V CDR1 and CDR2: SGHTA, FQGNSA. V lost 4 bases to trimming and J lost 4 bases; unmatched junction nucleotides: 5. This CDR3 has 15 residues. CDR3 sequence: CASSYSGSSTGELFF. The CDR3, as DNA: TGTGCCAGCAGCTACAGCGGGAGTAGCACCGGGGAGCTGTTTTTT.

There are a few counts of this clone. The chain recombines TRBV19 with TRBJ2-1; 8 bases map to TRBD2. Germline-derived CDR1 and CDR2 are LNHDA and SQIVND (reference sequence). This CDR3 comprises 14 residues. V lost 11 bases, J lost 0 bases, and 6 bases stayed unmatched. The CDR3 region is CASQAGASYNEQFF. Here the CDR3 DNA reads TGTGCCTCCCAAGCGGGAGCCTCCTACAATGAGCAGTTCTTC.

This chain joins TRBV18 and TRBJ1-1; D is unclear. Between the trimmed V and J ends, which lost 2 bases and 0 bases, there was a span of 10 bases. Germline CDR1 reads KGHSH; CDR2 reads LQKENI. The length of the CDR3 is 15 residues. The CDR3 nucleotides are TGTGCCAGCTCACCAGGGAAGGGAATGAACACTGAAGCTTTCTTT. Its protein is CASSPGKGMNTEAFF.

V gene TRBV19 combines with J gene TRBJ2-4, with 9 bases aligning to TRBD1. Losses at the gene ends were 0 bases for V and 2 bases for J; bases not matched to a gene: 8. The length of the CDR3 is 18 residues. Germline loops: CDR1 LNHDA, CDR2 SQIVND (reference sequence). The CDR3 sequence: CASSIEAGTGISKNIQYF. The CDR3 DNA reads as TGTGCCAGTAGTATAGAGGCCGGGACAGGGATTTCCAAAAACATTCAGTACTTC.

CDR3 loop: CASSDGTDYEQYF. DNA of the CDR3: TGTGCCAGCAGTGACGGGACAGACTACGAGCAGTACTTC. This sequence joins TRBV6-1 and TRBJ2-7; 7 bases line up with TRBD1. V dropped 3 bases and J dropped 3; count of bases not matched to a gene: 2. Germline V CDR1 and CDR2: MNHNS, SASEGT. CDR3 length: 13 amino acids.

Only a few counts were recorded for this clone. The chain is built from TRBV5-1 and TRBJ2-7, with TRBD2 matching over 9 bases. Germline V gene data show CDR1 as SGHRS and CDR2 as YFSETQ. The CDR3 covers 15 residues. With 1 base clipped from V and 4 bases from J, the junction kept 6 bases outside the gene matches. This CDR3 is CASSLSAGGPYEQYF. Here the CDR3 DNA reads TGCGCCAGCAGCTTGTCTGCGGGAGGGCCTTACGAGCAGTACTTC. The full variable domain, rest sourced from reference TRBV5-1 and TRBJ2-7, is KAGVTQTPRYLIKTRGQQVTLSCSPISGHRSVSWYQQTPGQGLQFLFEYFSETQRNKGNFPGRFSGRQFSNSRSEMNVSTLELGDSALYLCASSLSAGGPYEQYFGPGTRLTVT.

The chain combines TRBV27 with TRBJ2-3, with 8 bases fitting TRBD2. The CDR3 contains 16 residues. V shed 5 bases, J shed 0 bases, and the junction held 7 bases outside the gene matches. The germline gives CDR1 MNHEY, CDR2 SMNVEV (reference sequence). The CDR3: CASSLQAGASTDTQYF. The CDR3 DNA is TGTGCCAGCAGTCTACAAGCGGGGGCAAGCACAGATACGCAGTATTTT.

This chain links TRBV28 with TRBJ2-2; a weak D match, TRBD2 (5 bases). The ends were cut back, 3 bases at V and 7 bases at J, with 15 bases in the middle. The CDR3 spans 15 residues. Germline V gives CDR1 MDHEN, CDR2 SYDVKM. The CDR3 DNA reads TGTGCCAGCAGTTTGGTACACGGGGTGGGCGGGGAGCTGTTTTTT. Amino acids: CASSLVHGVGGELFF.

J is TRBJ2-3 and V is TRBV10-3, with 10 bases lining up with TRBD2. The J segment lost 2 bases and the V segment lost 5 bases, leaving 4 bases of the junction unmatched. From germline, CDR1 is ENHRY and CDR2 SYGVKD. The CDR3 has 15 amino acids. CDR3 region: CAISLAGAPTDTQYF. In DNA, the CDR3 is TGTGCCATCAGTCTAGCGGGGGCCCCCACAGATACGCAGTATTTT.

The chain has TRBV5-1 and TRBJ2-7; 11 nucleotides match TRBD2. CDR3 length: 15 amino acids. Germline CDR1 is SGHRS and CDR2 is YFSETQ. Losses at the gene ends were 4 bases for V and 3 bases for J; bases not matched to a gene: 6. CDR3: CASSIAGTSGYEQYF. The CDR3 nucleotides are TGCGCCAGCAGCATAGCCGGGACTAGCGGCTACGAGCAGTACTTC.

This clone was detected only a few times. This chain uses TRBV28 with TRBJ2-3; 10 nucleotides align to TRBD2. The V segment lost 5 bases and the J segment 5 bases; nucleotides outside the gene matches: 13. The germline gives CDR1 MDHEN, CDR2 SYDVKM. This CDR3 is built from 17 residues. The DNA for the CDR3 is TGTGCCAGCAGTCTTTATAGAGCGGGAGGGCCTGGAGATACGCAGTATTTT. It encodes CASSLYRAGGPGDTQYF. The full variable domain, completed using reference TRBV28 and TRBJ2-3, is DVKVTQSSRYLVKRTGEKVFLECVQDMDHENMFWYRQDPGLGLRLIYFSYDVKMKEKGDIPEGYSVSREKKERFSLILESASTNQTSMYLCASSLYRAGGPGDTQYFGPGTRLTVL.

This clone was counted a few times. The V call is TRBV7-3, the J call TRBJ2-4; the D gene is possibly TRBD2 (6 bases). Germline V gives CDR1 SGHTA, CDR2 FQGTGA. The CDR3 runs to 14 residues. The V end lost 4 bases, the J end lost 0 bases, and 7 bases lay between the germline ends. The CDR3 DNA follows: TGTGCCAGCAGCTCCGGGGGAGCCAAAAACATTCAGTACTTC. This translates into CASSSGGAKNIQYF.